This T cell receptor beta chain emerged from a study of CXCR3-negative and CXCR3-positive naive CD8 T cells. Broader study findings: Researchers reported similar TRBV-TRBJ usage in naive CXCR3-negative and CXCR3-positive cells, though memory differed. Comparison of naive cells showed more hydrophobic TRB CDR3s in CXCR3-positive than in CXCR3-negative naive cells. Both naive subsets showed comparably high diversity, and memory CD8+ cells showed much lower diversity.

TRB cDNA libraries were made by UMI-labeled 5' RACE. From the 5' RACE reads, TCRdb lists one entry per CDR3 protein and no DNA. The repertoire table contains some 140,000 distinct CDR3 sequences. As regards this clonotype: The antigen remains unidentified.

Subsets of CD8+ T cells were each sorted in triplicate at 250,000 to 350,000 cells apiece. The CDR3 runs to 14 residues. Germline values: CDR1 SEHNR, CDR2 FQNEAQ (reference sequence). This chain connects TRBV7-9 to TRBJ2-1; checking the TCRdb D call of TRBD1 is not possible without DNA. The sequence derives from a human donor in good health. Some clones in this sample may be carry-over from other donors' samples. The sequencing input was naive CXCR3+ CD8+ T cells from blood. Subset described: CD45RO-CCR7+CD27+CD95- naive CD8+ T cells expressing CXCR3 (TNR3+). CDR3: CASSFPGINNEQFF.